What follows are 10 T cell receptor beta chains derived from one specimen sequenced in a study of blood T cell repertoires in COVID-19. TCRdb's copy holds only in-frame clones and misses some; the assay was immunoSEQ multiplex PCR. In the table there are a few hundred thousand clones, 70% to 85% of which are singletons. The source material was PBMCs or T cells enriched from blood (not recorded which). All receptors derive from a man between 35 and 55 years old who had recovered from COVID-19.

This clone was recorded only once. CDR3 in DNA: TGTGCCAGCTCGCCGGACAGGGCCGAGCAGTACTTC. Translating it yields CASSPDRAEQYF. V and J are TRBV18 and TRBJ2-7, with TRBD1 matching 8 bases. CDR3 length equals 12 residues. The V and J ends lost 6 bases and 6 bases, in that order; junction bases with no gene match: 4. Germline V CDR1 and CDR2: KGHSH, LQKENI. Variable domain in full (rest from reference TRBV18 and TRBJ2-7): NAGVMQNPRHLVRRRGQEARLRCSPMKGHSHVYWYRQLPEEGLKFMVYLQKENIIDESGMPKERFSAEFPKEGPSILRIQQVVRGDSAAYFCASSPDRAEQYFGPGTRLTVT.

This rearrangement joins TRBV3-1 (or the pseudogene TRBV3-2) to TRBJ2-5, with D perhaps matching TRBD2 (7 bases). The V gene lost 0 bases and the J gene lost 3 bases, with 17 bases spanning the gap. Germline V lookup: CDR1 LGHDT, CDR2 YNNKEL (reference sequence). This CDR3 is built from 17 residues. CDR3 residues: CASSQDGGGAGKETQYF. As DNA, the CDR3 is TGTGCCAGCAGCCAAGATGGTGGGGGGGCGGGCAAAGAGACCCAGTACTTC.

The V and J genes are TRBV11-3 and TRBJ1-1; D is perhaps TRBD1 (6 bases). V was clipped by 5 bases and J by 0 bases, with 10 bases between them. Germline loops: CDR1 SGHNT, CDR2 YENEEA. There are 14 residues in the CDR3. The CDR3 DNA follows: TGTGCCAGCAGCCCGGACAGTATGAACACTGAAGCTTTCTTT. It is translated as CASSPDSMNTEAFF. The entire variable domain, with the rest obtained from reference TRBV11-3 and TRBJ1-1, is as follows: EAGVVQSPRYKIIEKKQPVAFWCNPISGHNTLYWYLQNLGQGPELLIRYENEEAVDDSQLPKDRFSAERLKGVDSTLKIQPAELGDSAVYLCASSPDSMNTEAFFGQGTRLTVV.

This clone has a handful of counts. The chain is built from TRBV30 and TRBJ1-4, with no clear D. The CDR3 has 12 residues. V gave up 8 bases and J gave up 4 bases, with 11 bases separating them. CDR1 GTSNPN and CDR2 SVGIG come from the germline V gene (reference sequence). CDR3 coding DNA: TGTGCCGGCAGGCTGGGTAATGAAAAACTGTTTTTT. It yields the protein CAGRLGNEKLFF.

The chain is built from TRBV6-5 and TRBJ1-1; D ambiguous. The V end lost 4 bases, the J end lost 0 bases, and 3 bases lay between the germline ends. There are 12 residues in the CDR3. Germline CDR1 MNHEY, CDR2 SVGAGI. In DNA, the CDR3 is TGTGCCAGCAGTTTCTTGAACACTGAAGCTTTCTTT. This codes for CASSFLNTEAFF.

The J gene is TRBJ1-2, the V gene TRBV5-6; D may be TRBD1 (6 bases). Trimming stripped 0 bases from V and 8 bases from J, with 14 bases between. The CDR3 has 14 amino acids. The germline V gene encodes CDR1 SGHDT and CDR2 YYEEEE. The CDR3 DNA follows: TGTGCCAGCAGCTTGGGTCCAGGGGACGGGGGCTACACCTTC. Protein product: CASSLGPGDGGYTF.

The CDR3 is CASSSRRDGGESGNTIYF. CDR3 coding DNA: TGTGCCAGCAGCTCCCGCCGAGACGGCGGGGAATCCGGAAACACCATATATTTT. The rearrangement uses TRBV7-9 and TRBJ1-3; no definite D call. The germline V and J ends were trimmed by 4 bases and 4 bases, with 23 bases remaining between them. Per the germline V gene, CDR1 is SEHNR and CDR2 is FQNEAQ (reference sequence). This CDR3 contains 18 residues. The variable domain in full, with the rest retrieved from reference TRBV7-9 and TRBJ1-3, is DTGVSQNPRHKITKRGQNVTFRCDPISEHNRLYWYRQTLGQGPEFLTYFQNEAQLEKSRLLSDRFSAERPKGSFSTLEIQRTEQGDSAMYLCASSSRRDGGESGNTIYFGEGSWLTVV.

The sample holds a few counts of this clone. V gene TRBV5-6 combines with J gene TRBJ2-5; 9 nucleotides line up with TRBD2. This CDR3 contains 16 residues. CDR1 and CDR2 from the germline V gene are SGHDT and YYEEEE. With V trimmed by 0 bases and J by 5 bases, 8 bases remained unmatched. CDR3 amino acids: CASSLGGGGALETQYF. In nucleotides, the CDR3 is TGTGCCAGCAGCTTGGGAGGCGGGGGGGCTTTGGAGACCCAGTACTTC.

This clone was seen once. The V call is TRBV7-8, the J call TRBJ2-7; perhaps TRBD2 as D (5 bases). Germline V gene data show CDR1 as SGHVS and CDR2 as FQNEAQ. V was pared by 6 bases and J by 0 bases, with 21 bases between. CDR3 length: 17 amino acids. This chain's CDR3 is CASSFSTGFPHSYEQYF. DNA of the CDR3: TGTGCCAGCAGTTTTTCCACGGGGTTCCCCCACTCCTACGAGCAGTACTTC.

The V and J genes are TRBV5-4 and TRBJ1-6; 9 bases align to TRBD1. CDR1 SGHNT and CDR2 YYREEE come from the germline V gene (reference sequence). The CDR3 consists of 14 residues. V trimming: 6 bases; J trimming: 9 bases; junction bases outside the gene matches: 7. CDR3 sequence: CASNPDRGGSPLHF. As DNA, the CDR3 is TGTGCCAGCAATCCGGACAGGGGTGGTTCACCCCTCCACTTT.